This entry lists 6 T cell receptor beta chains sequenced from one sample in a study of blood T cell repertoires in COVID-19 (dated by TCRdb to about 2020). Libraries were built with the immunoSEQ multiplex PCR assay. Drawn from immuneACCESS, this table holds only the in-frame rearrangements with V and J called that TCRdb kept. Clones are partly lost; checked studies trace under half to an unresolved V gene and leave the rest unexplained. Counted in this sample were some 80,000 clones; 70% to 90% of them appeared once. The ten biggest clones cover roughly 8% of the sample. The specimen sequenced was peripheral blood. Receptors originate from a man older than 75 with active or convalescent COVID-19.

The V gene is TRBV11-2, the J gene TRBJ2-3; 11 bases map to TRBD1. The V gene end was trimmed by 5 bases and the J gene end by 3 bases; junction bases not matched to a gene: 4. The length of the CDR3 is 15 residues. CDR1 is SGHAT and CDR2 is FQNNGV in the germline V gene. DNA of the CDR3: TGTGCCAGCAGCGGGGGACAGGGGGAGACAGATACGCAGTATTTT. Its translation: CASSGGQGETDTQYF.

This chain links TRBV10-3 with TRBJ2-5; D is ambiguous. Germline CDR1 ENHRY, CDR2 SYGVKD. Trimming left V 0 bases short and J 4 bases short, with 15 bases between. The CDR3 is 16 residues long. Written as DNA, the CDR3 is TGTGCCATCAGTGAGTCCTGGGCAGGCAAATCAGAGACCCAGTACTTC. Translation: CAISESWAGKSETQYF.

This chain uses TRBV19 with TRBJ1-1; D not resolved. Deletions cut 7 bases from V and 6 bases from J, with 27 bases between. The CDR3 extends over 17 amino acids. The germline V gene has CDR1 LNHDA and CDR2 SQIVND (reference sequence). The CDR3 region has the DNA TGTGCCAGTATCCCTTCGGGATTTGCATCGACGCTCGCTGAAGCTTTCTTT. Amino acid sequence: CASIPSGFASTLAEAFF.

This clone has only one observation. The chain has TRBV11-2 and TRBJ1-1, with 8 bases fitting TRBD1. The CDR3 is 14 residues long. CDR1 SGHAT and CDR2 FQNNGV come from the germline V gene. The junction had 4 bases not matched to a gene; V was cut back by 6 bases and J by 1 base. This chain's CDR3 is CASRPGTGNTEAFF. The CDR3 DNA sequence: TGTGCCAGCAGACCCGGGACAGGGAACACTGAAGCTTTCTTT. Filled out from reference TRBV11-2 and TRBJ1-1, the complete variable domain reads EAGVAQSPRYKIIEKRQSVAFWCNPISGHATLYWYQQILGQGPKLLIQFQNNGVVDDSQLPKDRFSAERLKGVDSTLKIQPAKLEDSAVYLCASRPGTGNTEAFFGQGTRLTVV.

The chain employs TRBV6-5 and TRBJ1-1, with 8 positions matching TRBD1. Germline V gives CDR1 MNHEY, CDR2 SVGAGI. The V and J ends lost 6 bases and 1 base, in that order; junction bases with no gene match: 7. The CDR3 consists of 15 residues. The CDR3 coding sequence is TGTGCCAGCAGGAGGGGGACAGGTTGGAACACTGAAGCTTTCTTT. This translates into CASRRGTGWNTEAFF.

The J gene is TRBJ2-1, the V gene TRBV5-1; D not resolved. CDR3 length equals 16 residues. Deletions cut 3 bases from V and 0 bases from J, with 13 bases between. Germline CDR1 and CDR2: SGHRS and YFSETQ. This CDR3 reads CASSSLVGASYNEQFF. The DNA of the CDR3 is TGCGCCAGCAGCTCTTTGGTCGGTGCCTCCTACAATGAGCAGTTCTTC.